The 13 T cell receptor beta chains reported below all come from one sample, sequenced in a study of CD8 T cells in Susac syndrome (dated 2019 in TCRdb). Libraries were made using the immunoSEQ multiplex PCR assay. RNA was extracted using the RNeasy kit, and roughly 0.45 to 1 microgram was reverse transcribed with random hexamers. The raw public data were reprocessed by TCRdb itself: fastp quality trimming at Q25, MiXCR clonotype calling, in-frame beta chains only. Every distinct CDR3 protein forms one entry, paired with its most common genes and DNA. This sample lists a few hundred thousand distinct CDR3 sequences; 90% to 95% were detected once. 0.1% to 0.15% of the sample goes to the ten largest clones. The sequencing sample was made of CD8+ T cells from PBMCs. Source of these receptors: a human donor with multiple sclerosis.

The CDR3 here is CAWSVITDSSPLHF. The CDR3 DNA sequence: TGTGCCTGGAGTGTAATCACAGACTCTTCACCCCTCCACTTT. The chain links TRBV30 to TRBJ1-6; D not resolved. Germline CDR1 reads GTSNPN; CDR2 reads SVGIG (reference sequence). The CDR3 runs 14 residues. Deletions cut 0 bases from V and 9 bases from J, with 12 bases between.

This clonotype has a handful of counts. The V call is TRBV6-1, the J call TRBJ1-5, with a possible D match to TRBD1 (6 bases). V lost 6 bases and J lost 6, with 9 bases in between. CDR1 and CDR2 (germline): MNHNS, SASEGT. CDR3 length: 12 amino acids. DNA of the CDR3: TGTGCCAGCAGACAGGGCATTCAGCCCCAGCATTTT. Translated, it gives CASRQGIQPQHF.

V is TRBV15 and J is TRBJ1-5, with a tentative D call TRBD1 (5 bases). CDR3 length: 13 amino acids. The germline V gene has CDR1 LNHNV and CDR2 YYDKDF (reference sequence). V lost 8 bases to trimming and J lost 5 bases, with 13 bases between them. CDR3 protein: CATGGYSHQPQHF. CDR3 DNA: TGTGCCACCGGGGGGTATAGTCATCAGCCCCAGCATTTT.

CDR3 DNA: TGTGCCAGCAGCTTGATGGTAGGTGACTACAATGAGCAGTTCTTC. It translates to CASSLMVGDYNEQFF. The chain uses TRBV5-4 and TRBJ2-1; D ambiguous. Germline V lookup: CDR1 SGHNT, CDR2 YYREEE (reference sequence). The V end lost 1 base, the J end lost 3 bases, and 11 bases lay between the germline ends. This CDR3 has 15 residues.

Written as DNA, the CDR3 is TGTGCCGCAAGCTGGAGTCTGAACTATGGCTACACCTTC. It is translated as CAASWSLNYGYTF. This sequence joins TRBV6-2 or TRBV6-3 and TRBJ1-2; D uncertain. Germline loops: CDR1 MNHEY, CDR2 SVGEGT. The CDR3 sequence is 13 residues long. The germline V and J ends were trimmed by 11 bases and 2 bases, with 15 bases remaining between them.

This clonotype is a singleton in its sample. V and J are TRBV19 and TRBJ2-3; a possible D gene is TRBD2 (5 bases). The CDR3 loop spans 15 amino acids. The germline V gene encodes CDR1 LNHDA and CDR2 SQIVND (reference sequence). The ends were cut back, 0 bases at V and 2 bases at J, with 9 bases in the middle. Written as DNA, the CDR3 is TGTGCCAGTAGTATAGATCAAGACTACACAGATACGCAGTATTTT. Encoded protein: CASSIDQDYTDTQYF.

This rearrangement joins TRBV4-1 to TRBJ2-7; D remains unclear. This CDR3 is built from 12 residues. Germline V gene sequence: CDR1 MGHRA, CDR2 YSYEKL. V gave up 0 bases and J gave up 5 bases, with 5 bases separating them. The CDR3 DNA follows: TGCGCCAGCAGCCAAGATATCGACGAGCAGTACTTC. This codes for CASSQDIDEQYF.

The rearrangement uses TRBV5-6 and TRBJ1-2; D is ambiguous. This CDR3 spans 17 amino acids. CDR1 is SGHDT, CDR2 YYEEEE, per germline. Between the trimmed V and J ends, which lost 1 base and 0 bases, there was a span of 16 bases. The DNA of the CDR3 is TGTGCCAGCAGCTTGTGGGCCTCGACGGAACCTAACTATGGCTACACCTTC. Translating it yields CASSLWASTEPNYGYTF. Full variable domain (remainder filled in from reference TRBV5-6 and TRBJ1-2): DAGVTQSPTHLIKTRGQQVTLRCSPKSGHDTVSWYQQALGQGPQFIFQYYEEEERQRGNFPDRFSGHQFPNYSSELNVNALLLGDSALYLCASSLWASTEPNYGYTFGSGTRLTVV.

This clonotype was seen only once. The chain couples TRBV4-2 to TRBJ1-2; 8 bases map to TRBD1. Germline loops: CDR1 LGHNA, CDR2 YNFKEQ. The CDR3 sequence is 15 residues long. With 0 bases clipped from V and 8 bases from J, the junction kept 8 bases outside the gene matches. For the CDR3, the DNA is TGTGCCAGCAGCCAAGACGATACAGGGGGTTTCGGCTACACCTTC. Translation gives CASSQDDTGGFGYTF.

V gene TRBV12-3 or TRBV12-4 combines with J gene TRBJ2-1, with 10 bases that match TRBD2. CDR3 size: 15 residues. The J segment lost 8 bases and the V segment lost 0 bases, leaving 4 bases of the junction unmatched. CDR3 in amino acids: CASSLASGGAYEQFF. The CDR3 DNA reads TGTGCCAGCAGTTTAGCGAGCGGGGGGGCCTATGAGCAGTTCTTC.

The J gene is TRBJ2-7, the V gene TRBV27; D perhaps matches TRBD1 (6 bases). The CDR3 sequence is 13 residues long. Germline loops: CDR1 MNHEY, CDR2 SMNVEV (reference sequence). The V end was cut by 6 bases, the J end by 5 bases, with 14 bases between. The CDR3 here is CASRADRYHEQYF. The CDR3 nucleotides are TGTGCCAGCAGGGCAGACAGGTATCACGAGCAGTACTTC.

The chain is built from TRBV5-1 and TRBJ1-3, with D tentatively TRBD1 (6 bases). CDR3 length equals 16 residues. Germline CDR1 reads SGHRS; CDR2 reads YFSETQ. V lost 4 bases and J 7 bases, leaving 21 bases between the germline ends. The CDR3 bases are TGCGCCAGCAGCCCGGACAGCCACGCAAATGGGAACACCATATATTTT. Translated, it gives CASSPDSHANGNTIYF.

The CDR3 protein is CASSATDSPNTGELFF. CDR3 DNA: TGTGCCAGCAGCGCGACGGACAGCCCGAACACCGGGGAGCTGTTTTTT. The J gene is TRBJ2-2, the V gene TRBV9; a possible D gene is TRBD1 (6 bases). Trimming removed 3 bases at V and 0 bases at J, with 12 bases between. CDR3 size: 16 residues. CDR1 SGDLS and CDR2 YYNGEE come from the germline V gene.